The clone carrying this T cell receptor (beta chain) was observed once. The antigen is not known. This sample is part of a study of T and B cells in COVID-19 patients. Study-wide background: Peripheral blood came from COVID-19 patients with active infection or after recovery. Active-infection patients were older, median approximately 68 years, than recovered patients, median about 36 years.

Points from the study as a whole: Active COVID-19 showed highly clonal TRB repertoires; recovery showed diversity and richness above healthy donors.

TRB was amplified from around 230-520 ng of blood genomic DNA. V dropped 4 bases and J dropped 10 bases, with 17 bases sitting between them. The germline CDR1 and CDR2 sequences are SGHAT and FQDESV (reference sequence). This CDR3 spans 14 amino acids. Multiplex PCR with BIOMED2 TRB-A/B primer pools amplified TRB rearrangements. A single record per CDR3 protein comes from TCRdb applying MiXCR to the multiplex PCR reads. The sample has about 16,000 distinct CDR3 sequences, 25% to 30% seen once. This chain links TRBV11-1 with TRBJ2-1; D is ambiguous. This receptor was taken from a human donor who had recovered from COVID-19. Sequencing was done on a sample of blood. For the CDR3, the DNA is TGTGCCAGCAGCTCCTCCCTTCATTCTTACGAGCAGTTCTTC. It translates to CASSSSLHSYEQFF.